This TCR beta chain originates from a study of neoadjuvant anti-PD-1 for oral cavity cancer. Overall study context: Most patients had three to four biweekly doses of 3 mg/kg nivolumab before resection. Around day 43, patients without progression received a fourth nivolumab dose before surgery. Study results and caveats: Post-nivolumab, blood T cell clonality was significantly elevated in non-responders.

PBMCs were not maintained or expanded in culture before analysis. As regards this clone: Its antigen is still unknown.

TCRdb keeps only in-frame clones here, not all; method: immunoSEQ multiplex PCR. The sample contains 80,000 to 95,000 clones, less than 85% of which appear only once. With V trimmed by 11 bases and J by 10 bases, 8 bases remained unmatched. The CDR3 totals 11 residues. Looked up from germline, CDR1 is LNHDA and CDR2 is SQIVND (reference sequence). J is TRBJ1-1 and V is TRBV19; TRBD1 matches 9 bases. This TCR derives from a person aged 40 to 85 with oral cavity squamous cell carcinoma. The specimen comprised PBMCs, sampled before nivolumab (anti-PD-1) treatment. The CDR3 is CAAGTGWGAFF. CDR3 DNA: TGTGCCGCGGGGACAGGGTGGGGAGCTTTCTTT.